The rows below give T cell receptor beta chains drawn from one sample of a study of T cells of healthy individuals. One entry per CDR3 protein, called by TCRdb with MiXCR from the 5' RACE reads. The sample records around 53,000 distinct CDR3 sequences, roughly 14% being singletons. The receptors here all came from a human donor in good health. Both conserved end residues are part of each CDR3. D genes are given only for firm matches. The size of a clone is reported for some rows only, either as once, few or many, or as a class for expanded clones.

clone_size: NA; d_call: NA; v_call: TRBV20-1; j_call: TRBJ1-4; cdr3_nt: TGCAGTGCTAGGCGGGCGGTCGATGAAAAACTGTTTTTT; cdr3_aa: CSARRAVDEKLFF
clone_size: many; d_call: NA; v_call: TRBV11-1; j_call: TRBJ2-5; cdr3_nt: TGTGCCAGCAGCTTAGCGTCCTGGTACCCGGGGACACTAGAACAAGAGACCCAGTACTTC; cdr3_aa: CASSLASWYPGTLEQETQYF
clone_size: NA; d_call: TRBD2; v_call: TRBV7-2; j_call: TRBJ2-1; cdr3_nt: TGTGCCAGCAGCTTAGCCCCGCGGGAGGAGGGTGAGCAGTTCTTC; cdr3_aa: CASSLAPREEGEQFF
clone_size: once; d_call: NA; v_call: TRBV20-1; j_call: TRBJ1-1; cdr3_nt: TGCAGTGCTATGGGACGGCTGACCTACACTGAAGCTTTCTTT; cdr3_aa: CSAMGRLTYTEAFF
clone_size: many; d_call: TRBD2; v_call: TRBV6-4; j_call: TRBJ2-1; cdr3_nt: TGTGCCAGCAGTCTAGCGGGAGGGCCGATGAATGAGCAGTTCTTC; cdr3_aa: CASSLAGGPMNEQFF
clone_size: many; d_call: NA; v_call: TRBV28; j_call: TRBJ1-1; cdr3_nt: TGTGCCAGCAGTTTAAGAACACTATTGAACACTGAAGCTTTCTTT; cdr3_aa: CASSLRTLLNTEAFF
clone_size: few; d_call: TRBD2; v_call: TRBV6-2/TRBV6-3; j_call: TRBJ2-5; cdr3_nt: TGTGCCAGCAGCAATCCGGAGACTAGCCTCCGCGAGACCCAGTACTTC; cdr3_aa: CASSNPETSLRETQYF
clone_size: few; d_call: NA; v_call: TRBV11-2; j_call: TRBJ2-7; cdr3_nt: TGTGCCAGCAGCTCTTTAGGGTACGAGCAGTACTTC; cdr3_aa: CASSSLGYEQYF
clone_size: many; d_call: NA; v_call: TRBV12-3/TRBV12-4; j_call: TRBJ2-1; cdr3_nt: TGTGCCAGCAGTTTCCGGAATGAGCAGTTCTTC; cdr3_aa: CASSFRNEQFF
clone_size: few; d_call: TRBD1; v_call: TRBV9; j_call: TRBJ1-3; cdr3_nt: TGTGCCAGCAGTCGATTGACAGGGACGAGCCGCGACACCATATATTTT; cdr3_aa: CASSRLTGTSRDTIYF
clone_size: many; d_call: TRBD1; v_call: TRBV29-1; j_call: TRBJ2-5; cdr3_nt: TGCAGCGCCCATATGACAGGGAAAGAGACCCAGTACTTC; cdr3_aa: CSAHMTGKETQYF
clone_size: many; d_call: TRBD1; v_call: TRBV2; j_call: TRBJ1-6; cdr3_nt: TGTGCCAGCAGCCGGGACAGAATCTATAATTCACCCCTCCACTTT; cdr3_aa: CASSRDRIYNSPLHF
clone_size: many; d_call: TRBD2; v_call: TRBV29-1; j_call: TRBJ2-7; cdr3_nt: TGCAGCGTTAGACTAGCGGGGAACTACGAGCAGTACTTC; cdr3_aa: CSVRLAGNYEQYF
clone_size: NA; d_call: TRBD2; v_call: TRBV29-1; j_call: TRBJ2-3; cdr3_nt: TGCAGCGTTTTGTTTCCTAGCGGGGACACAGATACGCAGTATTTT; cdr3_aa: CSVLFPSGDTDTQYF
clone_size: many; d_call: TRBD1; v_call: TRBV6-2/TRBV6-3; j_call: TRBJ1-1; cdr3_nt: TGTGCCAGCAGTTACGCATTCTTTACAGGGGGCTTGAGGACTGAAGCTTTCTTT; cdr3_aa: CASSYAFFTGGLRTEAFF
clone_size: few; d_call: NA; v_call: TRBV4-3; j_call: TRBJ2-1; cdr3_nt: TGCGCCAGCAGCCAAGATTTCAGGCTAGCGAGTAATGAGCAGTTCTTC; cdr3_aa: CASSQDFRLASNEQFF
clone_size: many; d_call: TRBD2; v_call: TRBV14; j_call: TRBJ2-1; cdr3_nt: TGTGCCAGCAGCCATCGAAAGGGACTAGCGGGGGGATTTTCGTACAATGAGCAGTTCTTC; cdr3_aa: CASSHRKGLAGGFSYNEQFF
clone_size: NA; d_call: NA; v_call: TRBV2; j_call: TRBJ1-4; cdr3_nt: TGTGCCAGCTCCCGAATAAGAGGTGATGAAAAACTGTTTTTT; cdr3_aa: CASSRIRGDEKLFF
clone_size: many; d_call: TRBD1; v_call: TRBV20-1; j_call: TRBJ1-5; cdr3_nt: TGCAGTGCCACGACAGGGTGGGGTGAGCCCCAGCATTTT; cdr3_aa: CSATTGWGEPQHF
clone_size: few; d_call: TRBD1; v_call: TRBV2; j_call: TRBJ1-1; cdr3_nt: TGTGCCAGCAGTGCCCCGGGACAGGGGAACACTGAAGCTTTCTTT; cdr3_aa: CASSAPGQGNTEAFF